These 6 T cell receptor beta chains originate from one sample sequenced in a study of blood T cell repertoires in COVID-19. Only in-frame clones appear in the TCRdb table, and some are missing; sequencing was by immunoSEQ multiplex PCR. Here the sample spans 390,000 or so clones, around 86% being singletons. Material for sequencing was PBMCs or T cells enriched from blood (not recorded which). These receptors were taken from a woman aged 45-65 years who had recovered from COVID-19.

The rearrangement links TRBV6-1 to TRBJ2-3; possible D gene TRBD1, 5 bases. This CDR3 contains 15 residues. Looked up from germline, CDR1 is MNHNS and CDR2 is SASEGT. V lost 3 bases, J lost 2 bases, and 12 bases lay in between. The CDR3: CASSESGAYTDTQYF. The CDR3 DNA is TGTGCCAGCAGTGAGAGTGGGGCCTACACAGATACGCAGTATTTT.

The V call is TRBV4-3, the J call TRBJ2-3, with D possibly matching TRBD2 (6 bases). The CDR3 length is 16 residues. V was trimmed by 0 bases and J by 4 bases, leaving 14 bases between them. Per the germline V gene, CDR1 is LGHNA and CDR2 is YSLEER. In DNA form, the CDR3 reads TGCGCCAGCAGCCAAGAATTGTTGCGGGGCCCAGATACGCAGTATTTT. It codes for CASSQELLRGPDTQYF.

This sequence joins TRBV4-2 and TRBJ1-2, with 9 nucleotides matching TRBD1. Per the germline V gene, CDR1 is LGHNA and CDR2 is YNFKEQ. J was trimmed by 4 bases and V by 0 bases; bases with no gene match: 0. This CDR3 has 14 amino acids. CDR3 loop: CASSQEDRGYGYTF. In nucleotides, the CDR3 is TGTGCCAGCAGCCAAGAGGACAGGGGCTATGGCTACACCTTC.

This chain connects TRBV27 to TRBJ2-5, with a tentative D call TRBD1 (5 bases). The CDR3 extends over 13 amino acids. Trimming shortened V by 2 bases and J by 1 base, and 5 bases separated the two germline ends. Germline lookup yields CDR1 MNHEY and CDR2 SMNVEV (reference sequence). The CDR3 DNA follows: TGTGCCAGCAGTTTACAGGGCCAAGAGACCCAGTACTTC. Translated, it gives CASSLQGQETQYF.

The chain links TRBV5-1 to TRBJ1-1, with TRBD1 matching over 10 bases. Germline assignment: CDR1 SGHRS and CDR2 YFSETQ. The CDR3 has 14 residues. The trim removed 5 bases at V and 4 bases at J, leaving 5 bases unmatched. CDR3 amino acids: CASSPGTGATEAFF. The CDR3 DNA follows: TGCGCCAGCAGTCCCGGGACAGGGGCCACTGAAGCTTTCTTT. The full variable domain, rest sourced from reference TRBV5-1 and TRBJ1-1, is KAGVTQTPRYLIKTRGQQVTLSCSPISGHRSVSWYQQTPGQGLQFLFEYFSETQRNKGNFPGRFSGRQFSNSRSEMNVSTLELGDSALYLCASSPGTGATEAFFGQGTRLTVV.

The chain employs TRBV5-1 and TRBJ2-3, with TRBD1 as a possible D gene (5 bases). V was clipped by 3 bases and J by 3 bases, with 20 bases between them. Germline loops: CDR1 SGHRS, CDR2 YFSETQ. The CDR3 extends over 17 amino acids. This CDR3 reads CASSSDTLRVGTDTQYF. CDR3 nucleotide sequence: TGCGCCAGCAGCTCGGACACCTTAAGGGTTGGTACAGATACGCAGTATTTT.